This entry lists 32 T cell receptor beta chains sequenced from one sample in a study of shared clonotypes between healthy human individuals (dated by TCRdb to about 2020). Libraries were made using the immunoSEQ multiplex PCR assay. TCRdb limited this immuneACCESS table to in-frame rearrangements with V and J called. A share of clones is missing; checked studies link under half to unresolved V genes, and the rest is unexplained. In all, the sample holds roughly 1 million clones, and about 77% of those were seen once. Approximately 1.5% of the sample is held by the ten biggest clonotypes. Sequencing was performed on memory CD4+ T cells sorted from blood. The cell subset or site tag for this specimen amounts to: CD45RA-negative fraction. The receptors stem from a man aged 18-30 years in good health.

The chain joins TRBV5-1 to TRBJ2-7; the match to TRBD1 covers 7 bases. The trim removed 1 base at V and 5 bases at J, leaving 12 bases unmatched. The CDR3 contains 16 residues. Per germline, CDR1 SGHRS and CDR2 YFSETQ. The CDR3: CASSLSVKTGSNEQYF. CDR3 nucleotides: TGCGCCAGCAGCTTGTCGGTAAAGACAGGGTCCAACGAGCAGTACTTC.

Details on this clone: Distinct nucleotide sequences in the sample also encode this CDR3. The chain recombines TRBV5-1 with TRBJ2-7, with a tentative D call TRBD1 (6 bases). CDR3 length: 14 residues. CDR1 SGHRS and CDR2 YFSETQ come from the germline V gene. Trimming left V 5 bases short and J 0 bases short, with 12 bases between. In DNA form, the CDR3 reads TGCGCCAGCAGTCTACAGGGCCTCTCCTACGAGCAGTACTTC. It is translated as CASSLQGLSYEQYF. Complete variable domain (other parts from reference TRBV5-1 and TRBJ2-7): KAGVTQTPRYLIKTRGQQVTLSCSPISGHRSVSWYQQTPGQGLQFLFEYFSETQRNKGNFPGRFSGRQFSNSRSEMNVSTLELGDSALYLCASSLQGLSYEQYFGPGTRLTVT.

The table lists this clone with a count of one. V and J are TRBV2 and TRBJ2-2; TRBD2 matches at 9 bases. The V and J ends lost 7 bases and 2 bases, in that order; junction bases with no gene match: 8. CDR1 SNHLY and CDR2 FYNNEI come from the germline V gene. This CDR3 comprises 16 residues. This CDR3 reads CASKGLAIPNTGELFF. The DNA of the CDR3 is TGTGCCAGCAAGGGACTAGCAATACCTAACACCGGGGAGCTGTTTTTT.

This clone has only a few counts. CDR3 sequence (DNA): TGCAGTGCACAGAAGAACACTGAAGCTTTCTTT. It codes for CSAQKNTEAFF. V usage is TRBV20-1 and J usage is TRBJ1-1; unclear D gene. Trimming removed 6 bases from V and 1 base from J, with 6 bases in between. This CDR3 is built from 11 residues. CDR1 DFQATT and CDR2 SNEGSKA come from the germline V gene (reference sequence).

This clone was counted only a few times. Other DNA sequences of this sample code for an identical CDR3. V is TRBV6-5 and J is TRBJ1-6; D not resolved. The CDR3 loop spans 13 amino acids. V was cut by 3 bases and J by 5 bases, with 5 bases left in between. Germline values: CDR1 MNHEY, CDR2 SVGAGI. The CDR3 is CASSYKDNSPLHF. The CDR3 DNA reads TGTGCCAGCAGTTATAAGGATAATTCACCCCTCCACTTT.

DNA of the CDR3: TGCGCCAGCAGGGAGAGTTCCTACAATGAGCAGTTCTTC. As protein: CASRESSYNEQFF. This chain uses TRBV5-1 with TRBJ2-1; D not resolved. Trimming left V 5 bases short and J 1 base short, with 7 bases between. Germline V gene data show CDR1 as SGHRS and CDR2 as YFSETQ. The CDR3 is made up of 13 amino acids. The full variable domain, rest sourced from reference TRBV5-1 and TRBJ2-1, is KAGVTQTPRYLIKTRGQQVTLSCSPISGHRSVSWYQQTPGQGLQFLFEYFSETQRNKGNFPGRFSGRQFSNSRSEMNVSTLELGDSALYLCASRESSYNEQFFGPGTRLTVL.

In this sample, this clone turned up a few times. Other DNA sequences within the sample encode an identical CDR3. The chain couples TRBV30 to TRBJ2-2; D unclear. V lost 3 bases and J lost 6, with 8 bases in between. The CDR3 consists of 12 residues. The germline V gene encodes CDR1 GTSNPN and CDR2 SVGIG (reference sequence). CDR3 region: CAWRPGPGELFF. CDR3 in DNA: TGTGCCTGGAGACCGGGCCCCGGGGAGCTGTTTTTT.

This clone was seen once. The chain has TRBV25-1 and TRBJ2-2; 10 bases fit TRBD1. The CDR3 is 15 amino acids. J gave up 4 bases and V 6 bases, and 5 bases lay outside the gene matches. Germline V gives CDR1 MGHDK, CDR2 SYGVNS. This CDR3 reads CASRAGTGVTGELFF. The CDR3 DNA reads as TGTGCCAGCAGGGCCGGGACAGGGGTCACCGGGGAGCTGTTTTTT.

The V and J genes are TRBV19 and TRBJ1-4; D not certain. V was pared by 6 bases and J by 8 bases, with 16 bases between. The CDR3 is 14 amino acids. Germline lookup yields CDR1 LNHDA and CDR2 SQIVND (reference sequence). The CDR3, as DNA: TGTGCCAGTAGACGGGCTACTCTTGCAGAAAAACTGTTTTTT. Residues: CASRRATLAEKLFF.

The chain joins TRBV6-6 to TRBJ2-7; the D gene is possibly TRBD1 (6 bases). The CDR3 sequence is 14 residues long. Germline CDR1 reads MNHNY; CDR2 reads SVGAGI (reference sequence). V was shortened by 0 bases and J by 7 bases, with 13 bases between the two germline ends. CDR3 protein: CASSYSTGIKEQYF. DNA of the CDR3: TGTGCCAGCAGTTACTCGACAGGCATCAAAGAGCAGTACTTC.

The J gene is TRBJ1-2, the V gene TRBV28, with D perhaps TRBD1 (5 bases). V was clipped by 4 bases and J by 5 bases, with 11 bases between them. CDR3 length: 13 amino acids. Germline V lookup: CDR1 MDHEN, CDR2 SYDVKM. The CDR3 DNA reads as TGTGCCAGCAGTTCAGGGCTTGAATATGGCTACACCTTC. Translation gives CASSSGLEYGYTF.

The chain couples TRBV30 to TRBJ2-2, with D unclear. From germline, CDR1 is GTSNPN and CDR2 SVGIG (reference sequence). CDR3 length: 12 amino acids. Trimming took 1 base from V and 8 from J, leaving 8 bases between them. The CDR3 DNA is TGTGCCTGGAGTGAAGTGGAGGGGGAGCTGTTTTTT. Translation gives CAWSEVEGELFF.

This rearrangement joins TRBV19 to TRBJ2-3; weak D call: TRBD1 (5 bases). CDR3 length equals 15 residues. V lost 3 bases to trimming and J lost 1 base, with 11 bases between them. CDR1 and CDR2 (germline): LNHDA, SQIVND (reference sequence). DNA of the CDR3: TGTGCCAGTAGTATCCAGGGTAGGGGCACAGATACGCAGTATTTT. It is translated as CASSIQGRGTDTQYF.

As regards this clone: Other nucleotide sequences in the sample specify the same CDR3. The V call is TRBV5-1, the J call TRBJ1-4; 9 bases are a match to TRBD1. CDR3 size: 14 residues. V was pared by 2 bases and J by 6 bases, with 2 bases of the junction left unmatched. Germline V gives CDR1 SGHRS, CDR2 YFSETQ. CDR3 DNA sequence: TGCGCCAGCAGCTTACAGGGGGCCGATGAAAAACTGTTTTTT. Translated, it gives CASSLQGADEKLFF.

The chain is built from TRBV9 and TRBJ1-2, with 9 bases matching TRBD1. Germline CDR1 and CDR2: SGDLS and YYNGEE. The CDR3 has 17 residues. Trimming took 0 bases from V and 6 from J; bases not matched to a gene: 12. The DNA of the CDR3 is TGTGCCAGCAGCGTAGCCGGGACAGGGCGTCCTATGGATGGCTACACCTTC. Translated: CASSVAGTGRPMDGYTF. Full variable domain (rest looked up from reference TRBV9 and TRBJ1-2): DSGVTQTPKHLITATGQRVTLRCSPRSGDLSVYWYQQSLDQGLQFLIQYYNGEERAKGNILERFSAQQFPDLHSELNLSSLELGDSALYFCASSVAGTGRPMDGYTFGSGTRLTVV.

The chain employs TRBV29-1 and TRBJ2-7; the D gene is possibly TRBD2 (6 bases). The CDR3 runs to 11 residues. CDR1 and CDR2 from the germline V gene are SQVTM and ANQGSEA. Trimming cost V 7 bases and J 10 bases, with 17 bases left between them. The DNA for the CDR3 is TGCAGCGCCTCCGGCGGGGCCGAACAGTACTTC. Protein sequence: CSASGGAEQYF.

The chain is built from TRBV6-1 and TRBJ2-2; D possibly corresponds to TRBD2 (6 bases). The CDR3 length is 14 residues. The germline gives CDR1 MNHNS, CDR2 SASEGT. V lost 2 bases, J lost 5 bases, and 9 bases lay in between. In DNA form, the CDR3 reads TGTGCCAGCAGTGAATCAGGGAGGACCGGGGAGCTGTTTTTT. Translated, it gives CASSESGRTGELFF.

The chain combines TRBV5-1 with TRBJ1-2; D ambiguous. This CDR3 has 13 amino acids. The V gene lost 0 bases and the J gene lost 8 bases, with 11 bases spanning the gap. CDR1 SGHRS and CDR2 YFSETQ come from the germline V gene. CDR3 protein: CASSLVEGWGYTF. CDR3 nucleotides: TGCGCCAGCAGCTTGGTGGAGGGTTGGGGCTACACCTTC.

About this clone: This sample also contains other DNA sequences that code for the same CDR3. The CDR3 region has the DNA TGTGCCAGCAGCTTAGCGCTCACCGGGGAGCTGTTTTTT. This translates into CASSLALTGELFF. The V gene is TRBV7-2, the J gene TRBJ2-2; D not resolved. V was cut by 0 bases and J by 4 bases, with 3 bases left in between. CDR1 is SGHTA, CDR2 FQGNSA, per germline. There are 13 residues in the CDR3. Together with reference TRBV7-2 and TRBJ2-2, the CDR3 gives the full variable domain: GAGVSQSPSNKVTEKGKDVELRCDPISGHTALYWYRQSLGQGLEFLIYFQGNSAPDKSGLPSDRFSAERTGGSVSTLTIQRTQQEDSAVYLCASSLALTGELFFGEGSRLTVL.

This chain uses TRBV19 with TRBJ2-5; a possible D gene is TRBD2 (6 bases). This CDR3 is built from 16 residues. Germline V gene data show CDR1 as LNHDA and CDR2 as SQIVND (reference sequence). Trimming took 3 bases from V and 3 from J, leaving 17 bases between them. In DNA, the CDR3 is TGTGCCAGTAGTATTATGTGGCAGGGAGGAGAAGAGACCCAGTACTTC. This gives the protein CASSIMWQGGEETQYF.

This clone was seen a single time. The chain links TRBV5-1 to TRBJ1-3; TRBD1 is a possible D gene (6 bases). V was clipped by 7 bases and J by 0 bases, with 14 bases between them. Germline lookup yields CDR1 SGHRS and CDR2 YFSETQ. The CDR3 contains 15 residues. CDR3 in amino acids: CASGTGGLSGNTIYF. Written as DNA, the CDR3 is TGCGCCAGCGGTACTGGGGGCCTCTCTGGAAACACCATATATTTT.

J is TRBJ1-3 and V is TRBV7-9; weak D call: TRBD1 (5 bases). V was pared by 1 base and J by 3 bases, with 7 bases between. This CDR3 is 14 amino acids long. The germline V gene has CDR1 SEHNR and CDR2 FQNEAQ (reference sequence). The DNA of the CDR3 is TGTGCCAGCAGCTTAGAAGGGGATGGAAACACCATATATTTT. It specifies CASSLEGDGNTIYF.

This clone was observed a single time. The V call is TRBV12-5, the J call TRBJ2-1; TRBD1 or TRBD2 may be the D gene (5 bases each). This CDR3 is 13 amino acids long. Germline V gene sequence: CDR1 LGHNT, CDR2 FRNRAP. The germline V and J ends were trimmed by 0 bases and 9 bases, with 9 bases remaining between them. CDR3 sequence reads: CASGLVTGLEQFF. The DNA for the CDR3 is TGTGCTAGTGGTTTGGTAACGGGGCTTGAGCAGTTCTTC.

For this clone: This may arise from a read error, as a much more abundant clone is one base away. The CDR3 DNA reads TGTGCCAGCAGCTTTCCCAACACCGGGGAGCTGTTTTTT. This sequence encodes CASSFPNTGELFF. The rearrangement links TRBV7-2 to TRBJ2-2; D unclear. The CDR3 consists of 13 residues. Trimming cost V 3 bases and J 2 bases, with 4 bases left between them. Germline CDR1 reads SGHTA; CDR2 reads FQGNSA.

CDR3 in amino acids: CASSERDRGEKLFF. CDR3 sequence (DNA): TGTGCCAGCAGTGAGCGGGACAGGGGTGAAAAACTGTTTTTT. The chain uses TRBV6-1 and TRBJ1-4, with 10 nucleotides matching TRBD1. The CDR3 is 14 residues long. Looked up from germline, CDR1 is MNHNS and CDR2 is SASEGT. The trim removed 3 bases at V and 7 bases at J, leaving 2 bases unmatched.

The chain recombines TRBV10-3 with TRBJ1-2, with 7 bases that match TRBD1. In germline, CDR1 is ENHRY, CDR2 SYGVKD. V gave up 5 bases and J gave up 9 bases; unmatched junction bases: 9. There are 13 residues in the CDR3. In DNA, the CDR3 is TGTGCCATCAGTTCAAGGGACAGTTCGAGCTACACCTTC. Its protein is CAISSRDSSSYTF.

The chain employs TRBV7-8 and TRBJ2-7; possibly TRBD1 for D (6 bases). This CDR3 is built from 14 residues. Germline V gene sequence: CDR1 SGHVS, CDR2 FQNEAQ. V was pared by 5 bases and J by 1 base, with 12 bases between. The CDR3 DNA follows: TGTGCCAGCAGCGTGAGACAGGTTTCCTACGAGCAGTACTTC. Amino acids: CASSVRQVSYEQYF.

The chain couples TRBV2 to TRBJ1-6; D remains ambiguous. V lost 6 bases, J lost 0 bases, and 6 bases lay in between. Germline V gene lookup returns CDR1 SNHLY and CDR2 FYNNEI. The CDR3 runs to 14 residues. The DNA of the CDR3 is TGTGCCAGCAGAGACCGCTCCTATAATTCACCCCTCCACTTT. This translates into CASRDRSYNSPLHF.

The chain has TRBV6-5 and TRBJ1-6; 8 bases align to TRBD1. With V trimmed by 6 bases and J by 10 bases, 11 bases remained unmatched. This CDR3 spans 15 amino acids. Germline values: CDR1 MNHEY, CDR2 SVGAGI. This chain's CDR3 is CASSEVQGAGSPLHF. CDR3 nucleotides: TGTGCCAGCAGCGAGGTGCAGGGGGCTGGATCACCCCTCCACTTT.

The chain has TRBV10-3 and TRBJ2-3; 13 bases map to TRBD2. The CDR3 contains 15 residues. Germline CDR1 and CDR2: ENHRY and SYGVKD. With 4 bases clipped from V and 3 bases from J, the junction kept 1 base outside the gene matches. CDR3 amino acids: CAISAGLAGTDTQYF. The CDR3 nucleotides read TGTGCCATCAGTGCGGGACTAGCGGGGACAGATACGCAGTATTTT.

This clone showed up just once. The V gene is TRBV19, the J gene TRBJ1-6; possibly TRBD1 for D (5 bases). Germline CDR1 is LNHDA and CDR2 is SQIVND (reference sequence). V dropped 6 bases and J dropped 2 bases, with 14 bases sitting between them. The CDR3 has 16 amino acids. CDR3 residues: CASRDRGAAYNSPLHF. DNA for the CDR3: TGTGCCAGTAGAGACCGAGGGGCCGCCTATAATTCACCCCTCCACTTT.

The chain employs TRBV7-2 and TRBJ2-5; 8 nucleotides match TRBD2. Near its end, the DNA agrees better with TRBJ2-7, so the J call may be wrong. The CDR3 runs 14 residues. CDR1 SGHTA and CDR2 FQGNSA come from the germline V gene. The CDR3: CASSPQAGAGEQYF. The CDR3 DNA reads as TGTGCCAGCAGCCCCCAAGCGGGAGCCGGCGAGCAGTACTTC.